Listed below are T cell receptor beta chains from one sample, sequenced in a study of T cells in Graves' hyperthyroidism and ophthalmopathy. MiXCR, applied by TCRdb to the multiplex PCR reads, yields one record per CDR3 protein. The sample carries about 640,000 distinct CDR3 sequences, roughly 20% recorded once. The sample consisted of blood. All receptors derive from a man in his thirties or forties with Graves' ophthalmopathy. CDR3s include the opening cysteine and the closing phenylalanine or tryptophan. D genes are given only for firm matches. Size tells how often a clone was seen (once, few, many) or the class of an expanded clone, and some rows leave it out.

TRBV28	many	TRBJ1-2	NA	TGTGCCAGCCGGTTTGAGGCTCCTAACTATGGCTACACCTTC	CASRFEAPNYGYTF
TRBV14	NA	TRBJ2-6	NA	TGTGCCAGCAGCCAAGATATCTCTGGGGCCAACGTCCTGACTTTC	CASSQDISGANVLTF
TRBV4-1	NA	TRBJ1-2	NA	TGCACCAGCAGCCCTAGAAGTGGGGGCCATGGCTACACCTTC	CTSSPRSGGHGYTF
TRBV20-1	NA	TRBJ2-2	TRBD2	TGCAGTGCTAGAATGGCGGGAGGAGGCGGGGAGCTGTTTTTT	CSARMAGGGGELFF
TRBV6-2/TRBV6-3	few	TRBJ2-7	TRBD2	TGTGCCAGCAGTCCCCGACTGGAACCCGGGGGGGAGCAGTACTTC	CASSPRLEPGGEQYF
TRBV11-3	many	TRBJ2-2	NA	TGTGCCAGCAGCTTTTCAGGGGCCGGGGAGCTGTTTTTT	CASSFSGAGELFF
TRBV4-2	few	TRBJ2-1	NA	TGTGCCAGCAGCCAAGGGATCGGCGGGATGTACAATGAGCAGTTCTTC	CASSQGIGGMYNEQFF
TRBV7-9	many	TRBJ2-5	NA	TGTGCCAGCAGCCCGGTCCAGGGTGGAGAGACCCAGTACTTC	CASSPVQGGETQYF
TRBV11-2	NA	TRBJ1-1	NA	TGTGCCAGCAGCCCGGGGCCCTACGGGGTCACTGAAGCTTTCTTT	CASSPGPYGVTEAFF
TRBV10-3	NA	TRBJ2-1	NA	TGTGCCATCGGGACTCCGGACAATGAGCAGTTCTTC	CAIGTPDNEQFF
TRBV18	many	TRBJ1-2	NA	TGTGCCAGCTCACCTAGGGCAGGGGATCCCTATGGCTACACCTTC	CASSPRAGDPYGYTF
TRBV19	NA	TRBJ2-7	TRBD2	TGTGCCAGTAATATCAACCTAGCGGGAAACTACGAGCAGTACTTC	CASNINLAGNYEQYF
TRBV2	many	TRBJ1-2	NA	TGTGCCAGCAGTGTCCACTCCCGGGAGGCTGGCTACACCTTC	CASSVHSREAGYTF
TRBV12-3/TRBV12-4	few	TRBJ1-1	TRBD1	TGTGCCAGCAGTCCTCCGGGACAGGGTTTGTTTTTCTTT	CASSPPGQGLFFF
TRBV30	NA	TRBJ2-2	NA	TGTGCCTGGAGTGACAGGATCGGGGAGCTGTTTTTT	CAWSDRIGELFF
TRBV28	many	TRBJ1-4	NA	TGTGCCAGCAGTCGGGGTGAAAAACTGTTTTTT	CASSRGEKLFF
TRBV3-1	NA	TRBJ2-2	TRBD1	TGTGCCAGCAGCTGGACAGGGAACGCCGGGGAGCTGTTTTTT	CASSWTGNAGELFF
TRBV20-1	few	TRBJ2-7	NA	TGCAGTGCTAGACAGCCTACCTACGAGCAGTACTTC	CSARQPTYEQYF
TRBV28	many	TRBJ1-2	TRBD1	TGTGCCAGCAGTTTCGGACAGGGCTATGGCTACACCTTC	CASSFGQGYGYTF
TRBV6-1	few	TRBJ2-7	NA	TGTGCCAGCAGTGAACATCCCTACGAGCAGTACTTC	CASSEHPYEQYF
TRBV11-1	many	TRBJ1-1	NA	TGTGCCAGCAGCCCGGGACGGACTAACACTGAAGCTTTCTTT	CASSPGRTNTEAFF
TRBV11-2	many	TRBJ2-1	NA	TGTGCCAGTAGATCCTACCCCAGCGGTCCTTCCTACAATGAGCAGTTCTTC	CASRSYPSGPSYNEQFF
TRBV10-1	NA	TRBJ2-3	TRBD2	TGCGCCAGCAGTGAGTCCGGACTAGCCCCAGATACGCAGTATTTT	CASSESGLAPDTQYF
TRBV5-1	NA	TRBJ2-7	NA	TGCGCCAGCGGCTTGGACAACTCCTACGAGCAGTACTTC	CASGLDNSYEQYF
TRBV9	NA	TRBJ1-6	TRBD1	TGTGCCAGCAGCTCTGACAGGGGGCGTTCACCCCTCCACTTT	CASSSDRGRSPLHF
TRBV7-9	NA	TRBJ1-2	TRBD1	TGTGCCAGCAGCTCGCCACCCCACGACAGGGAGGAATTTGATGGCTACACCTTC	CASSSPPHDREEFDGYTF
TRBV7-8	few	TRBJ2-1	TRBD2	TGTGCCAGCAGCCATGCCACTCGGGGGACTAGGGATGAGCAGTTCTTC	CASSHATRGTRDEQFF
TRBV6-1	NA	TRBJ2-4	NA	TGTGCCAGCAGCACTCAGCCTTGGACAGAAAACATTCAGTACTTC	CASSTQPWTENIQYF
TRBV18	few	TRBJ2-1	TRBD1	TGTGCCAGCTCACCCCGACAGGGGGTGATGGGGAATGAGCAGTTCTTC	CASSPRQGVMGNEQFF
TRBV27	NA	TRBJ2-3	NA	TGTGCCAGCAGCCGCTCAGGGCGGATTACGCAGTATTTT	CASSRSGRITQYF
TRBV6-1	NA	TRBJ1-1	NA	TGTGCCAGCAGTGAAAGGCGGGAAGGGTCTGAAGCTTTCTTT	CASSERREGSEAFF
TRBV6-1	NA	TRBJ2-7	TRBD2	TGTGCCAGCAGTGAACTGGGCGGGAGGGGGTCCTACGAGCAGTACTTC	CASSELGGRGSYEQYF
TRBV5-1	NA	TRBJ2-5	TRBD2	TGCGCCAGCAAACCCGGACTAGCGGGTGGAGGAGAGACCCAGTACTTC	CASKPGLAGGGETQYF
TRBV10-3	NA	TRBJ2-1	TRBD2	TGTGCCACCCACCAGCGGGCGGGGAGGGATGAGCAGTTCTTC	CATHQRAGRDEQFF
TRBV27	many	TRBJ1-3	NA	TGTGCCAGCAGCTCGACGAGCTCTGGAAACACCATATATTTT	CASSSTSSGNTIYF
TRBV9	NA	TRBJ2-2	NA	TGTGCCAGCAGCGTAGGCAGGGATGGAACCGGGGAGCTGTTTTTT	CASSVGRDGTGELFF
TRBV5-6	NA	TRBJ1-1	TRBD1	TGTGCCAGCAGCCTAGCGAATTTTAGGGGGCTTAACACTGAAGCTTTCTTT	CASSLANFRGLNTEAFF
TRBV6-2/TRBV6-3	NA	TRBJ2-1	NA	TGTGCCAGCAGTACCCCCGATCACTGGACTGAGCAGTTCTTC	CASSTPDHWTEQFF
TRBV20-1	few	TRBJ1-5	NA	TGCAGTGCTAGTGAGGACAGATTTCCCAATCAGCCCCAGCATTTT	CSASEDRFPNQPQHF